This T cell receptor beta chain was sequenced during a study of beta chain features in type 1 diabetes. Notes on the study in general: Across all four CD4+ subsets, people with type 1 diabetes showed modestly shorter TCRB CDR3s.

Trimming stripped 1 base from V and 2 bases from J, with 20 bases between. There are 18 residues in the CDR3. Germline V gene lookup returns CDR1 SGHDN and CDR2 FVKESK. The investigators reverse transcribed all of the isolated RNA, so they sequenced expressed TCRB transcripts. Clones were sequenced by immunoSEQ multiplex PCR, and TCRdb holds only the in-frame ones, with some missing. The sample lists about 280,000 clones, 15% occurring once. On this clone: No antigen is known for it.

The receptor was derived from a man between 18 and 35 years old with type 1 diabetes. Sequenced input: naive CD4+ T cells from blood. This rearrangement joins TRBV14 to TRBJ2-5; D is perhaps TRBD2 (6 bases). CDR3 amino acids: CASSQVVSNGSIQETQYF. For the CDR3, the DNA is TGTGCCAGCAGCCAAGTTGTGTCGAACGGGAGTATTCAAGAGACCCAGTACTTC.